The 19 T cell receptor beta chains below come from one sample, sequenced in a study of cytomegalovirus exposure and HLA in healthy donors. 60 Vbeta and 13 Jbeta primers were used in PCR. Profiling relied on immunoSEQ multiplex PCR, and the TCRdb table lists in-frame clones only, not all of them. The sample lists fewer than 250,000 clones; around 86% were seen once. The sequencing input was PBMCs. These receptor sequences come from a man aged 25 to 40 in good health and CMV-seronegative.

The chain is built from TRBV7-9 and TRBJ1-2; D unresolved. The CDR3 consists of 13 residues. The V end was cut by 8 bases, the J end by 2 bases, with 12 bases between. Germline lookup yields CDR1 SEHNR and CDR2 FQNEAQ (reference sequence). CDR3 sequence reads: CASGRAVNYGYTF. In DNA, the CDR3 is TGTGCCAGCGGGAGGGCAGTAAACTATGGCTACACCTTC.

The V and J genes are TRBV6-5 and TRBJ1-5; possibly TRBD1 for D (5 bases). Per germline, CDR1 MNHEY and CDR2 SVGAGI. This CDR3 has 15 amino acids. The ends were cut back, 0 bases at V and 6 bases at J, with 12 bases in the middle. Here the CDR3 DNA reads TGTGCCAGCAGTTACTCGCCAGGGTCGGGTCAGCCCCAGCATTTT. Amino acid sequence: CASSYSPGSGQPQHF.

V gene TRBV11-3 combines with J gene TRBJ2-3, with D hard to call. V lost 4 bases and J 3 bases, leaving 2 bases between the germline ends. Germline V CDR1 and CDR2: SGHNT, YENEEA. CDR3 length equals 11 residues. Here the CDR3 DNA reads TGTGCCAGCAGCTCGACAGATACGCAGTATTTT. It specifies CASSSTDTQYF.

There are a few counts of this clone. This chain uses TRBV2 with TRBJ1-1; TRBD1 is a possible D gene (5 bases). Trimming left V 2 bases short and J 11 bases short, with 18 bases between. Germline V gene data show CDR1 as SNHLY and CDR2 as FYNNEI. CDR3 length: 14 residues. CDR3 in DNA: TGTGCCAGCAGTGAATCCCCACAGGCCCGCGAGGCTTTCTTT. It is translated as CASSESPQAREAFF.

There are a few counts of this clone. The CDR3 DNA reads TGTGCCAGCAGCCTGGTCCAGATCCATGGCTACACCTTC. Translating it yields CASSLVQIHGYTF. The V and J genes are TRBV7-9 and TRBJ1-2; no firm D call. V lost 5 bases and J lost 6, with 13 bases in between. The germline V gene has CDR1 SEHNR and CDR2 FQNEAQ (reference sequence). The CDR3 extends over 13 amino acids.

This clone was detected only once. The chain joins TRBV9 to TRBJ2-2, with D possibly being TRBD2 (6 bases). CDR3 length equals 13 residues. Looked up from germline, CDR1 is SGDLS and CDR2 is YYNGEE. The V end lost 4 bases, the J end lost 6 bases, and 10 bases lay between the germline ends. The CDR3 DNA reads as TGTGCCAGCAGCCCCGGGAGCGCCGGGGAGCTGTTTTTT. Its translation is CASSPGSAGELFF.

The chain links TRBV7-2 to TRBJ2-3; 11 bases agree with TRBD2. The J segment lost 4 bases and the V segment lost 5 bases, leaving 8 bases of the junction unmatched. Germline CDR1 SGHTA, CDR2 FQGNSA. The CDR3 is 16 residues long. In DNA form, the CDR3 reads TGTGCCAGCAGCGTTAGCGGGAGGGCCGACTCAGATACGCAGTATTTT. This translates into CASSVSGRADSDTQYF.

The CDR3: CASSSYRYNEQFF. DNA for the CDR3: TGTGCCAGCAGTTCTTACAGGTACAATGAGCAGTTCTTC. V gene TRBV28 combines with J gene TRBJ2-1; TRBD1 might be the D (5 bases). This CDR3 contains 13 residues. Per the germline V gene, CDR1 is MDHEN and CDR2 is SYDVKM. Trimming pared 4 bases from V and 4 bases from J, leaving 8 bases between.

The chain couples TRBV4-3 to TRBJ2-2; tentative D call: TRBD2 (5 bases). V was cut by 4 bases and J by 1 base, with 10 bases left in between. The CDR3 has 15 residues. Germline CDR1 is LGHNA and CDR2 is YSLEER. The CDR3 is CASSPQLGNTGELFF. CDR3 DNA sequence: TGCGCCAGCAGCCCCCAACTAGGGAACACCGGGGAGCTGTTTTTT.

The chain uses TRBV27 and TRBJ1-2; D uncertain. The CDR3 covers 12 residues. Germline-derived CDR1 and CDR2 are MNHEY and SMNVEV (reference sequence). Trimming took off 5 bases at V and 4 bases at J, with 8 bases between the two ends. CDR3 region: CASSGSGYGYTF. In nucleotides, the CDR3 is TGTGCCAGCAGTGGGAGTGGCTATGGCTACACCTTC.

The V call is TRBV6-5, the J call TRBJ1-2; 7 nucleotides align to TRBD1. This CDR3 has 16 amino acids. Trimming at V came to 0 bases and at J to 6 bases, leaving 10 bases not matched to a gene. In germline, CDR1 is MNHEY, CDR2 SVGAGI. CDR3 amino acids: CASSYSGQTGADGYTF. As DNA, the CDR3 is TGTGCCAGCAGTTACTCGGGGCAAACAGGGGCCGATGGCTACACCTTC.

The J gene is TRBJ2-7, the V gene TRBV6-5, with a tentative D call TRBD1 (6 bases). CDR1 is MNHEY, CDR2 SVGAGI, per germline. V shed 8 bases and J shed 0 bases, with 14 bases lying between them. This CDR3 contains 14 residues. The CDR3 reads CASRTGLNSYEQYF. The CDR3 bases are TGTGCCAGCCGCACAGGGTTAAACTCCTACGAGCAGTACTTC.

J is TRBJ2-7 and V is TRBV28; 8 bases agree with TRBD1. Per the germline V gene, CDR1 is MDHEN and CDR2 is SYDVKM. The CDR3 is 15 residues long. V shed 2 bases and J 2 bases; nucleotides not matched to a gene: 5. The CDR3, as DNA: TGTGCCAGCAGTTTACTAGGACAGGGTGCCTACGAGCAGTACTTC. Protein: CASSLLGQGAYEQYF.

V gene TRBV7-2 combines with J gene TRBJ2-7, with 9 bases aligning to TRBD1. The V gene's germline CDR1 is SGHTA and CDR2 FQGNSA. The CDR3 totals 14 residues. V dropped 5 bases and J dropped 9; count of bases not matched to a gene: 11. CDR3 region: CASSPGTGSSGQYF. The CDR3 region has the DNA TGTGCCAGCAGCCCCGGGACAGGGAGCTCCGGGCAGTACTTC.

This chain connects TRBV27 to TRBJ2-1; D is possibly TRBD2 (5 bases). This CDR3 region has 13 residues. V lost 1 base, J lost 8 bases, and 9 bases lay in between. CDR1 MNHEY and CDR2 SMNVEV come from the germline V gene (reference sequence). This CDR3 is CASSLWAGYEQFF. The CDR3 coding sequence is TGTGCCAGCAGTTTATGGGCGGGCTATGAGCAGTTCTTC.

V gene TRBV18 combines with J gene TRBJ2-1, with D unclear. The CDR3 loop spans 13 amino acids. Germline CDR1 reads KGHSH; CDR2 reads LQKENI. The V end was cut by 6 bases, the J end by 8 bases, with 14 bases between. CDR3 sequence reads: CASSPTAGHEQFF. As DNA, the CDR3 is TGTGCCAGCTCTCCGACGGCAGGCCATGAGCAGTTCTTC.

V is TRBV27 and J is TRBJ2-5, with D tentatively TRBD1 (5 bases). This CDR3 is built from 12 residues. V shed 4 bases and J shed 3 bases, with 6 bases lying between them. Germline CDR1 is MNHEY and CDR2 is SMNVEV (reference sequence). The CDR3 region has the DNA TGTGCCAGCAGTTCAGGGAAAGAGACCCAGTACTTC. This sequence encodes CASSSGKETQYF.

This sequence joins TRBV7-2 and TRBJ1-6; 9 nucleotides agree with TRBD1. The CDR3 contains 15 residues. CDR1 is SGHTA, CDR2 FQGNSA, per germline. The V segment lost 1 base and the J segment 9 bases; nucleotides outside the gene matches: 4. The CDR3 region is CASSLDGTGSSPLHF. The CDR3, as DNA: TGTGCCAGCAGCTTAGATGGGACAGGGTCTTCACCCCTCCACTTT.

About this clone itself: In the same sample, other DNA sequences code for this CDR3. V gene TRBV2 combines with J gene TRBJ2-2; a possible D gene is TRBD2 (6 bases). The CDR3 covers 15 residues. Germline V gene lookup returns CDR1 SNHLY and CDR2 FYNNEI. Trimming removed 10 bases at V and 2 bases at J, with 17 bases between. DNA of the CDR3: TGTGCCACTTTAAAGCAGGGACTTAACACCGGGGAGCTGTTTTTT. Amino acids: CATLKQGLNTGELFF.